The sequence of this T cell receptor (beta chain) was determined in a study of T cell repertoires in cytomegalovirus infection. Background on the study: The public TCR beta signatures pointed to both CMV infection and matching HLA type. Study-level findings and limits: Clonotype analysis showed dominance of the ex vivo response by HLA-C-restricted CMV-specific TCR beta clonotypes. Identification of carriers of CMV plus the relevant HLA was achieved through cumulative public TCR beta family frequency.

TCRdb re-derived calls from the reads in MiXCR, one entry per CDR3 protein. The table has 150,000 to 200,000 distinct CDR3 sequences, around 14% seen once; the top ten hold roughly 27%. This clonotype was observed many times. Its antigen is currently unknown. CDR1 ENHRY and CDR2 SYGVKD come from the germline V gene. Trimming pared 0 bases from V and 5 bases from J, leaving 10 bases between. The CDR3 is 14 residues long. This chain connects TRBV10-3 to TRBJ1-1; the D is unclear. The sample taken for sequencing was PBMCs. This sequence was found in a human donor in good health (CMV status not recorded). Some clones in this sample may be carry-over from other donors' samples. CDR3 loop: CAISESRGGTEAFF. CDR3 DNA sequence: TGTGCCATCAGTGAGTCGCGGGGAGGGACTGAAGCTTTCTTT.